These 7 T cell receptor beta chains originate from one sample sequenced in a study of graft-versus-host responses after intestinal transplantation. The data were produced by immunoSEQ multiplex PCR, yet TCRdb's version contains in-frame clones alone and is incomplete. The table shows about 47,000 clones, with 85% to 95% occurring only once. Their antigen targets remain unknown. Sequenced here: unstimulated CD8+ T cells sorted from spleen or lymph node cells, sampled before transplant. These receptors were taken from a human donor who was the organ donor for an intestinal transplant.

The rearrangement links TRBV30 to TRBJ1-4, with 10 positions matching TRBD1. Unmatched junction bases numbered 7, after V lost 7 bases and J lost 8 bases. The CDR3 loop spans 13 amino acids. CDR1 and CDR2 from the germline V gene are GTSNPN and SVGIG (reference sequence). CDR3 in amino acids: CAFDGTGDEKLFF. The CDR3 bases are TGTGCCTTCGACGGGACAGGGGACGAAAAACTGTTTTTT. The full variable domain, with the rest looked up from reference TRBV30 and TRBJ1-4, is SQTIHQWPATLVQPVGSPLSLECTVEGTSNPNLYWYRQAAGRGLQLLFYSVGIGQISSEVPQNLSASRPQDRQFILSSKKLLLSDSGFYLCAFDGTGDEKLFFGSGTQLSVL.

This chain joins TRBV11-2 and TRBJ2-2; the D is unclear. The CDR3 covers 13 residues. Trimming took 1 base from V and 6 from J, leaving 6 bases between them. Per the germline V gene, CDR1 is SGHAT and CDR2 is FQNNGV. As DNA, the CDR3 is TGTGCCAGCAGCTTAGGGTCCCCCGGGGAGCTGTTTTTT. Translating it yields CASSLGSPGELFF.

The chain carries TRBV28 and TRBJ2-1; D is tentatively TRBD1 or TRBD2 (6 bases each). Trimming shortened V by 7 bases and J by 5 bases, and 27 bases separated the two germline ends. The CDR3 has 18 amino acids. In germline, CDR1 is MDHEN, CDR2 SYDVKM. CDR3 nucleotides: TGTGCCAGCACGACACCATTCGAGGGGGGATTACGGGACAATGAGCAGTTCTTC. This gives the protein CASTTPFEGGLRDNEQFF.

V gene TRBV29-1 combines with J gene TRBJ1-2, with D unclear. Trimming left V 2 bases short and J 2 bases short, with 6 bases between. CDR3 length: 12 residues. Germline CDR1 is SQVTM and CDR2 is ANQGSEA. In DNA, the CDR3 is TGCAGCGTTGAATGGGCGAACTATGGCTACACCTTC. It specifies CSVEWANYGYTF.

The chain joins TRBV7-6 to TRBJ2-7; D remains unclear. The CDR3 is 13 amino acids. V was clipped by 1 base and J by 5 bases, with 9 bases between them. Germline V gene data show CDR1 as SGHVS and CDR2 as FNYEAQ. CDR3 in DNA: TGTGCCAGCAGCTTAGTCCCTTCCGACGAGCAGTACTTC. The encoded protein is CASSLVPSDEQYF.

The V gene is TRBV11-2, the J gene TRBJ2-1; D may be TRBD2 (5 bases). The germline CDR1 and CDR2 sequences are SGHAT and FQNNGV. CDR3 length: 15 residues. V was clipped by 1 base and J by 3 bases, with 10 bases between them. The CDR3 nucleotides read TGTGCCAGCAGCTTAGTGGGAGTCAGCTACAATGAGCAGTTCTTC. Amino acids: CASSLVGVSYNEQFF.

The chain combines TRBV19 with TRBJ2-7; a weak D match, TRBD1 (5 bases). Per the germline V gene, CDR1 is LNHDA and CDR2 is SQIVND (reference sequence). V lost 3 bases and J 2 bases, leaving 8 bases between the germline ends. CDR3 size: 13 residues. CDR3 nucleotide sequence: TGTGCCAGTAGTATCCAAGGGGCCTACGAGCAGTACTTC. As protein: CASSIQGAYEQYF.